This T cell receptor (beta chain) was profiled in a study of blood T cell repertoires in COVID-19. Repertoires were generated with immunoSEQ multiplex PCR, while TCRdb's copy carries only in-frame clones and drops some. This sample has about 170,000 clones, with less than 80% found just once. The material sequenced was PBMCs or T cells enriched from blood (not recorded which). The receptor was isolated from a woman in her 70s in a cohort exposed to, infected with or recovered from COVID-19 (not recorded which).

The CDR3 DNA reads TGTGCCACCAGCAGAACAGGCTTACTCGAAAAACTGTTTTTT. Translating it yields CATSRTGLLEKLFF. The chain is built from TRBV15 and TRBJ1-4, with D maybe TRBD1 (5 bases). This CDR3 comprises 14 residues. V gave up 2 bases and J gave up 8 bases, with 12 bases separating them. The germline V gene encodes CDR1 LNHNV and CDR2 YYDKDF (reference sequence). Full variable domain (outside the CDR3, taken from reference TRBV15 and TRBJ1-4): DAMVIQNPRYQVTQFGKPVTLSCSQTLNHNVMYWYQQKSSQAPKLLFHYYDKDFNNEADTPDNFQSRRPNTSFCFLDIRSPGLGDTAMYLCATSRTGLLEKLFFGSGTQLSVL.